A single sample is the source of the 30 T cell receptor beta chains below, sequenced in a study of cytomegalovirus exposure and HLA in healthy donors. This PCR relied on a set of 60 Vbeta primers and 13 Jbeta primers. Sequencing was performed with immunoSEQ multiplex PCR; in TCRdb, only in-frame clones are kept and a portion is missing. The table records some 200,000 clones, approximately 81% of them present only once. Sequenced sample: PBMCs. These receptors all come from a man aged 50-60 years in good health and CMV-seronegative.

The chain combines TRBV4-2 with TRBJ1-1; possibly TRBD1 for D (5 bases). Between the trimmed V and J ends, which lost 6 bases and 4 bases, there was a span of 15 bases. The CDR3 loop spans 14 amino acids. CDR1 and CDR2 from the germline V gene are LGHNA and YNFKEQ. The chain's CDR3 is CASSRRGETTEAFF. The CDR3 DNA follows: TGTGCCAGCAGTAGACGGGGGGAGACCACTGAAGCTTTCTTT.

The chain couples TRBV4-3 to TRBJ1-4, with TRBD1 matching over 7 bases. Germline CDR1 and CDR2: LGHNA and YSLEER. V lost 2 bases to trimming and J lost 0 bases; unmatched junction nucleotides: 0. This CDR3 region has 15 residues. CDR3: CASSQTGATNEKLFF. As DNA, the CDR3 is TGCGCCAGCAGCCAAACAGGGGCAACTAATGAAAAACTGTTTTTT.

DNA of the CDR3: TGTGCCAGCAGCCCGGGGACAGGTGGAAACACCATATATTTT. Translating gives CASSPGTGGNTIYF. The rearrangement uses TRBV11-3 and TRBJ1-3; 8 nucleotides agree with TRBD1. V was clipped by 5 bases and J by 3 bases; unmatched bases: 3. The germline V gene encodes CDR1 SGHNT and CDR2 YENEEA. The CDR3 extends over 14 amino acids. Filled out from reference TRBV11-3 and TRBJ1-3, the complete variable domain reads EAGVVQSPRYKIIEKKQPVAFWCNPISGHNTLYWYLQNLGQGPELLIRYENEEAVDDSQLPKDRFSAERLKGVDSTLKIQPAELGDSAVYLCASSPGTGGNTIYFGEGSWLTVV.

This rearrangement joins TRBV21-1 to TRBJ1-5; TRBD1 is the table's D call and was not checked against the DNA. TRBV21-1 is shown as a pseudogene. The CDR3 extends over 13 amino acids. The CDR3 nucleotides read TGTGCCAGCAGGCCCCCAGGGCAGGAAGACCAGCATTTT. It translates to CASRPPGQEDQHF.

This chain connects TRBV7-6 to TRBJ2-7, with TRBD2 identical over 7 bases. Unmatched junction bases numbered 13, after V lost 5 bases and J lost 12 bases. Germline CDR1 SGHVS, CDR2 FNYEAQ. The CDR3 is made up of 13 amino acids. Here the CDR3 reads CASSPPRGPGGYF. DNA for the CDR3: TGTGCCAGCAGCCCGCCCCGCGGCCCGGGGGGGTACTTC.

The V gene is TRBV6-1, the J gene TRBJ1-4; D unresolved. The CDR3 runs 16 residues. The V gene lost 3 bases and the J gene lost 4 bases, with 15 bases spanning the gap. Germline V gives CDR1 MNHNS, CDR2 SASEGT. The DNA of the CDR3 is TGTGCCAGCAGTGAGTTAAAATCAGCGGTTAATGAAAAACTGTTTTTT. It encodes CASSELKSAVNEKLFF.

This chain links TRBV9 with TRBJ2-6; tentatively, D is TRBD1 (6 bases). The CDR3 has 16 residues. Germline V lookup: CDR1 SGDLS, CDR2 YYNGEE. Trimming removed 2 bases from V and 4 bases from J, with 13 bases in between. Written as DNA, the CDR3 is TGTGCCAGCAGCGTGATCAGGGGCTCGGGGGCCAACGTCCTGACTTTC. It codes for CASSVIRGSGANVLTF.

The chain carries TRBV2 and TRBJ2-2; 11 bases fit TRBD2. The CDR3 is made up of 16 amino acids. Germline-derived CDR1 and CDR2 are SNHLY and FYNNEI. J lost 7 bases, V lost 5 bases, and 9 bases had no gene match. The CDR3 protein is CASSYSGGAGNGELFF. In nucleotides, the CDR3 is TGTGCCAGCAGTTATAGCGGGGGGGCAGGGAACGGGGAGCTGTTTTTT.

This sequence joins TRBV10-1 and TRBJ2-3, with D possibly TRBD2 on 5 matching bases. Germline V gene sequence: CDR1 WNHNN, CDR2 SYGVQD (reference sequence). The V end was cut by 8 bases, the J end by 0 bases, with 18 bases between. This CDR3 comprises 16 residues. The CDR3 DNA is TGCGCCAGCTCCTACGGTGCCGGACTTAGCACAGATACGCAGTATTTT. Its protein product is CASSYGAGLSTDTQYF.

The chain is built from TRBV7-7 and TRBJ2-3; perhaps TRBD1 as D (5 bases). The germline V and J ends were trimmed by 4 bases and 2 bases, with 10 bases remaining between them. The CDR3 consists of 14 residues. In germline, CDR1 is SSHAT, CDR2 FNYEAQ (reference sequence). The CDR3 DNA is TGTGCCAGCAGCTCCTCAGGGCACACAGATACGCAGTATTTT. Encoded protein: CASSSSGHTDTQYF.

This clone was picked up a small number of times. The chain uses TRBV6-5 and TRBJ1-1, with D hard to call. V was pared by 0 bases and J by 8 bases, with 7 bases between. CDR1 MNHEY and CDR2 SVGAGI come from the germline V gene. The CDR3 runs 12 residues. CDR3 residues: CASSYSNGEAFF. The CDR3 bases are TGTGCCAGCAGTTACTCCAACGGGGAAGCTTTCTTT.

This chain links TRBV5-5 with TRBJ2-5; no clear D. Germline CDR1 and CDR2: SGHKS and YYEKEE (reference sequence). This CDR3 contains 13 residues. Between the trimmed V and J ends, which lost 1 base and 5 bases, there was a span of 9 bases. Written as DNA, the CDR3 is TGTGCCAGCAGCTTGTCCGGGTTTGAGACCCAGTACTTC. Translation gives CASSLSGFETQYF.

In its sample, this clone was seen once. V and J are TRBV2 and TRBJ1-2, with 7 nucleotides matching TRBD1. The CDR3 has 15 residues. The V gene's germline CDR1 is SNHLY and CDR2 FYNNEI. The ends lost 8 bases at V and 5 bases at J; junction bases unmatched: 14. Here the CDR3 DNA reads TGTGCCAGCGGGGATGGTATCGGGACAGATTATGGCTACACCTTC. It codes for CASGDGIGTDYGYTF.

This clone was counted a few times. The genes are TRBV4-3 and TRBJ2-1; the match to TRBD2 covers 7 bases. The germline V gene encodes CDR1 LGHNA and CDR2 YSLEER. Unmatched junction bases numbered 8, after V lost 4 bases and J lost 5 bases. The CDR3 covers 15 residues. CDR3: CASSRLVAGNNEQFF. The DNA for the CDR3 is TGCGCCAGCAGCCGACTGGTAGCGGGCAACAATGAGCAGTTCTTC.

The chain carries TRBV18 and TRBJ1-2; possibly TRBD1 for D (6 bases). Germline lookup yields CDR1 KGHSH and CDR2 LQKENI. V gave up 4 bases and J gave up 4 bases, with 7 bases separating them. The CDR3 consists of 12 residues. Here the CDR3 reads CASSQDSYGYTF. The CDR3 nucleotides read TGTGCCAGCTCACAGGACAGCTATGGCTACACCTTC.

The CDR3 nucleotides are TGTGCCAGCAATGGAGGGACGGGCTATGGCTACACCTTC. This encodes CASNGGTGYGYTF. The chain has TRBV2 and TRBJ1-2; maybe TRBD1 (5 bases). Germline V gives CDR1 SNHLY, CDR2 FYNNEI. The CDR3 runs 13 residues. Trimming pared 7 bases from V and 4 bases from J, leaving 13 bases between.

V is TRBV5-1 and J is TRBJ1-1; D is unclear. Germline V CDR1 and CDR2: SGHRS, YFSETQ. V dropped 0 bases and J dropped 4 bases, with 10 bases sitting between them. This CDR3 has 14 amino acids. This CDR3 reads CASSLVWRGTEAFF. In DNA form, the CDR3 reads TGCGCCAGCAGCTTGGTGTGGCGGGGCACTGAAGCTTTCTTT.

This clone has just one count. CDR3 loop: CSVLPSGANVLTF. Written as DNA, the CDR3 is TGCAGCGTTCTCCCGTCGGGGGCCAACGTCCTGACTTTC. The chain recombines TRBV29-1 with TRBJ2-6; no clear D. Per germline, CDR1 SQVTM and CDR2 ANQGSEA. This CDR3 has 13 amino acids. V was clipped by 5 bases and J by 4 bases, with 9 bases between them.

In nucleotides, the CDR3 is TGTGCCAGCAGTCCCGATTCAGGAAGTTATGGCTACACCTTC. Translating gives CASSPDSGSYGYTF. This rearrangement joins TRBV6-5 to TRBJ1-2; D remains unclear. CDR3 length: 14 residues. Germline CDR1 and CDR2: MNHEY and SVGAGI. V dropped 5 bases and J dropped 5 bases, with 15 bases sitting between them.

This rearrangement joins TRBV6-1 to TRBJ1-4; D is possibly TRBD1 (6 bases). CDR1 is MNHNS, CDR2 SASEGT, per germline. Trimming removed 11 bases from V and 8 bases from J, with 21 bases in between. This CDR3 contains 14 residues. This CDR3 is CAGPGQPKAEKLFF. The DNA of the CDR3 is TGTGCCGGACCGGGACAACCCAAGGCGGAAAAACTGTTTTTT.

This clone was seen a single time. Other nucleotide sequences in the sample specify the same CDR3. The CDR3 protein is CSVVRGTEAFF. Here the CDR3 DNA reads TGCAGCGTTGTCAGAGGCACTGAAGCTTTCTTT. This chain links TRBV29-1 with TRBJ1-1; D not resolved. This CDR3 has 11 residues. V lost 4 bases, J lost 4 bases, and 7 bases lay in between. Germline V gene sequence: CDR1 SQVTM, CDR2 ANQGSEA.

This clone was counted once. The rearrangement uses TRBV7-2 and TRBJ1-1; the D is unclear. Germline values: CDR1 SGHTA, CDR2 FQGNSA. Trimming cost V 5 bases and J 5 bases, with 15 bases left between them. The CDR3 length is 14 residues. CDR3 coding DNA: TGTGCCAGCAGCATAAGAGTCGAGGGTACTGAAGCTTTCTTT. Protein: CASSIRVEGTEAFF.

As concerns this clone: The sample carries other DNA sequences with the same CDR3. The chain has TRBV2 and TRBJ1-5; maybe TRBD1 (6 bases). The germline gives CDR1 SNHLY, CDR2 FYNNEI. The CDR3 covers 13 residues. Between the trimmed V and J ends, which lost 0 bases and 16 bases, there was a span of 16 bases. In DNA form, the CDR3 reads TGTGCCAGCAGTGAAGCGCCCGCTACAGGGAGACATTTT. Amino acids: CASSEAPATGRHF.

The chain uses TRBV4-3 and TRBJ2-5; the D is unclear. Germline values: CDR1 LGHNA, CDR2 YSLEER. V was pared by 0 bases and J by 2 bases, with 10 bases between. The CDR3 length is 15 residues. The CDR3 bases are TGCGCCAGCAGCCAAGAACCCCTCCGGCAAGAGACCCAGTACTTC. Its translation: CASSQEPLRQETQYF.

DNA of the CDR3: TGTGCCAGCAGCTTGGGGACAGAATCGATCAATGAGCAGTTCTTC. Translating it yields CASSLGTESINEQFF. This chain joins TRBV7-2 and TRBJ2-1; 7 positions agree with TRBD1. Trimming at V came to 3 bases and at J to 6 bases, leaving 8 bases not matched to a gene. CDR1 and CDR2 from the germline V gene are SGHTA and FQGNSA. The CDR3 spans 15 residues.

The J gene is TRBJ1-1, the V gene TRBV4-1; D remains unclear. Germline assignment: CDR1 MGHRA and CDR2 YSYEKL. This CDR3 is 14 amino acids long. With 2 bases removed from V and 11 bases from J, the gap between germline ends came to 18 bases. The CDR3 here is CASSQTLGVGKAFF. The DNA of the CDR3 is TGCGCCAGCAGCCAAACATTGGGAGTTGGGAAGGCTTTCTTT.

The rearrangement joins TRBV27 to TRBJ2-7; a weak D match, TRBD2 (5 bases). Germline lookup yields CDR1 MNHEY and CDR2 SMNVEV (reference sequence). V was pared by 3 bases and J by 1 base, with 13 bases between. The CDR3 has 15 residues. This CDR3 is CASSFEPGGSYEQYF. CDR3 DNA: TGTGCCAGCAGTTTTGAGCCCGGCGGGTCCTACGAGCAGTACTTC.

This sequence joins TRBV4-3 and TRBJ1-2, with 10 bases fitting TRBD1. From germline, CDR1 is LGHNA and CDR2 YSLEER. This CDR3 comprises 14 residues. V lost 4 bases and J lost 8; bases outside the gene matches: 7. The CDR3 loop reads CASSRDRGDSGYTF. DNA for the CDR3: TGCGCCAGCAGCCGGGACAGGGGCGATAGCGGCTACACCTTC.

V usage is TRBV7-2 and J usage is TRBJ2-3, with D possibly matching TRBD2 (7 bases). The V gene lost 5 bases and the J gene lost 7 bases, with 13 bases spanning the gap. Germline V gene lookup returns CDR1 SGHTA and CDR2 FQGNSA. CDR3 length: 13 amino acids. The CDR3 region is CASSPRGGYTQYF. The CDR3 region has the DNA TGTGCCAGCAGCCCGAGGGGGGGCTATACGCAGTATTTT.

V gene TRBV7-2 combines with J gene TRBJ1-5; no firm D call. CDR1 SGHTA and CDR2 FQGNSA come from the germline V gene. The CDR3 extends over 15 amino acids. V lost 7 bases and J 9 bases, leaving 22 bases between the germline ends. CDR3 nucleotide sequence: TGTGCCAGCAACCTGGGAGGCAGATCTAGAGGGCCCCAGCATTTT. Translating it yields CASNLGGRSRGPQHF. The full variable domain, in which reference TRBV7-2 and TRBJ1-5 provide the parts outside the CDR3, is GAGVSQSPSNKVTEKGKDVELRCDPISGHTALYWYRQSLGQGLEFLIYFQGNSAPDKSGLPSDRFSAERTGGSVSTLTIQRTQQEDSAVYLCASNLGGRSRGPQHFGDGTRLSIL.